A single sample is the source of the 30 T cell receptor beta chains below, sequenced in a study of blood T cell repertoires in COVID-19. Here immunoSEQ multiplex PCR was the method, and the copy in TCRdb shows in-frame clones only, minus some. Of a few hundred thousand clones in the sample, approximately 81% were seen once. Sequences were obtained from PBMCs or T cells enriched from blood (not recorded which). All receptors come from a woman aged 45-60 years who had been exposed to COVID-19.

This clone was counted a few times. V and J are TRBV28 and TRBJ2-7, with a tentative D call TRBD2 (6 bases). The CDR3 runs 14 residues. Trimming removed 3 bases from V and 0 bases from J, with 9 bases in between. Germline CDR1 reads MDHEN; CDR2 reads SYDVKM. The CDR3 nucleotides are TGTGCCAGCAGTTTCCAGCGGGTCTCCTACGAGCAGTACTTC. Its translation: CASSFQRVSYEQYF.

The chain employs TRBV7-9 and TRBJ1-6; D call uncertain. The length of the CDR3 is 13 residues. Germline CDR1 and CDR2: SEHNR and FQNEAQ (reference sequence). Trimming pared 2 bases from V and 10 bases from J, leaving 9 bases between. The CDR3 bases are TGTGCCAGCAGCTTAAAAGGAGAATCACCCCTCCACTTT. Protein sequence: CASSLKGESPLHF.

This rearrangement joins TRBV28 to TRBJ1-1; no firm D call. Trimming removed 7 bases from V and 1 base from J, with 10 bases in between. CDR1 is MDHEN, CDR2 SYDVKM, per germline. The CDR3 length is 13 residues. The DNA of the CDR3 is TGTGCCAGCATTAGTCCAGGGAACACTGAAGCTTTCTTT. This sequence encodes CASISPGNTEAFF.

The chain couples TRBV7-9 to TRBJ2-1; 7 bases match TRBD1. The CDR3 is 17 amino acids. The trim removed 2 bases at V and 4 bases at J, leaving 11 bases unmatched. The germline CDR1 and CDR2 sequences are SEHNR and FQNEAQ (reference sequence). CDR3: CASSLWAMAGGYNEQFF. CDR3 sequence (DNA): TGTGCCAGCAGCTTATGGGCTATGGCAGGGGGTTACAATGAGCAGTTCTTC.

This clone showed up just a few times. This rearrangement joins TRBV28 to TRBJ1-2; D may be TRBD1 (6 bases). This CDR3 contains 14 residues. Germline CDR1 MDHEN, CDR2 SYDVKM. V was trimmed by 2 bases and J by 2 bases, leaving 9 bases between them. The CDR3 reads CASSLTGKNYGYTF. In nucleotides, the CDR3 is TGTGCCAGCAGTTTAACAGGGAAGAACTATGGCTACACCTTC.

This clone was picked up one time. V gene TRBV4-3 combines with J gene TRBJ2-1, with 12 bases matching TRBD2. Germline-derived CDR1 and CDR2 are LGHNA and YSLEER. The CDR3 contains 15 residues. The V segment lost 8 bases and the J segment 5 bases; nucleotides outside the gene matches: 7. This CDR3 is CASSRTSGANNEQFF. CDR3 sequence (DNA): TGCGCCAGCTCCCGGACTAGCGGGGCCAACAATGAGCAGTTCTTC.

The rearrangement joins TRBV5-1 to TRBJ1-6, with TRBD1 identical over 9 bases. Germline lookup yields CDR1 SGHRS and CDR2 YFSETQ. The trim removed 4 bases at V and 8 bases at J, leaving 4 bases unmatched. This CDR3 contains 14 residues. The CDR3 sequence is CASSRDREDSPLHF. Written as DNA, the CDR3 is TGCGCCAGCAGCCGGGACAGGGAGGATTCACCCCTCCACTTT.

The chain is built from TRBV25-1 and TRBJ1-2; 7 nucleotides align to TRBD1. This CDR3 region has 16 residues. Per germline, CDR1 MGHDK and CDR2 SYGVNS. The V gene end was trimmed by 1 base and the J gene end by 0 bases; junction bases not matched to a gene: 5. The CDR3 is CASSESAGQPNYGYTF. As DNA, the CDR3 is TGTGCCAGCAGTGAATCCGCGGGACAGCCTAACTATGGCTACACCTTC.

The chain links TRBV18 to TRBJ1-4; 10 nucleotides match TRBD1. Germline V gene data show CDR1 as KGHSH and CDR2 as LQKENI. V lost 3 bases, J lost 5 bases, and 3 bases stayed unmatched. This CDR3 contains 15 residues. The CDR3 DNA reads as TGTGCCAGCTCACCGCGACAGGGGGCGAATGAAAAACTGTTTTTT. It translates to CASSPRQGANEKLFF.

V is TRBV11-3 and J is TRBJ1-1; no definite D call. The CDR3 loop spans 13 amino acids. The V and J ends lost 3 bases and 6 bases respectively, with 11 bases between them. Germline CDR1 SGHNT, CDR2 YENEEA. CDR3 sequence: CASSFATGSEAFF. The CDR3 DNA reads as TGTGCCAGCAGCTTCGCGACGGGATCTGAAGCTTTCTTT.

The chain couples TRBV10-2 to TRBJ2-3; 8 nucleotides line up with TRBD2. V trimming: 0 bases; J trimming: 7 bases; junction bases outside the gene matches: 9. Germline V gene lookup returns CDR1 WSHSY and CDR2 SAAADI. The CDR3 has 16 amino acids. The CDR3 spells CASSESIPGGPNTQYF. CDR3 in DNA: TGCGCCAGCAGTGAGTCGATACCGGGGGGGCCAAATACGCAGTATTTT.

This chain links TRBV19 with TRBJ2-1, with a tentative D call TRBD1 (6 bases). The V and J ends lost 6 bases and 4 bases respectively, with 13 bases between them. The CDR3 length is 14 residues. In germline, CDR1 is LNHDA, CDR2 SQIVND (reference sequence). The CDR3 region has the DNA TGTGCCAGTAGGCAGGGGTCGGAATACAATGAGCAGTTCTTC. Amino acid sequence: CASRQGSEYNEQFF.

J is TRBJ2-7 and V is TRBV6-5; TRBD1 matches 9 bases. This CDR3 contains 14 residues. The germline V gene encodes CDR1 MNHEY and CDR2 SVGAGI. Trimming removed 5 bases from V and 4 bases from J; junction bases left unmatched: 6. The chain's CDR3 is CASSRDRDGYEQYF. CDR3 nucleotides: TGTGCCAGCAGTCGGGACAGGGACGGGTACGAGCAGTACTTC.

This clone was detected a few times. The CDR3 region is CASSIQGATGELFF. The CDR3 bases are TGTGCCAGCAGTATACAGGGCGCCACCGGGGAGCTGTTTTTT. The chain carries TRBV6-5 and TRBJ2-2; D is perhaps TRBD1 (6 bases). Germline V gene data show CDR1 as MNHEY and CDR2 as SVGAGI. The V and J ends lost 5 bases and 4 bases respectively, with 11 bases between them. The CDR3 runs to 14 residues.

Here the CDR3 DNA reads TGTGCCATCAGTGAATCGGGAGATACGCAGTATTTT. It specifies CAISESGDTQYF. The chain is built from TRBV10-3 and TRBJ2-3, with no clear D. Germline loops: CDR1 ENHRY, CDR2 SYGVKD. This CDR3 contains 12 residues. The V and J ends lost 3 bases and 5 bases respectively, with 6 bases between them.

This clone was found a few times. This chain uses TRBV29-1 with TRBJ2-1; 7 bases match TRBD1. Per the germline V gene, CDR1 is SQVTM and CDR2 is ANQGSEA. This CDR3 is built from 13 residues. With 2 bases clipped from V and 8 bases from J, the junction kept 6 bases outside the gene matches. Here the CDR3 DNA reads TGCAGCGTTGAACCGACAGGGAACCATGAGCAGTTCTTC. It specifies CSVEPTGNHEQFF.

The chain has TRBV10-3 and TRBJ1-6, with TRBD1 matching 8 bases. The V gene's germline CDR1 is ENHRY and CDR2 SYGVKD. The CDR3 covers 13 residues. The trim removed 9 bases at V and 7 bases at J, leaving 5 bases unmatched. CDR3 in DNA: TGTGCCATTGCCGACAGGGGCAATTCACCCCTCCACTTT. Protein: CAIADRGNSPLHF.

CDR3: CASSREGGNTEAFF. CDR3 DNA sequence: TGCGCCAGCAGCCGGGAAGGGGGGAACACTGAAGCTTTCTTT. This rearrangement joins TRBV5-1 to TRBJ1-1; D is perhaps TRBD1 (6 bases). This CDR3 is 14 amino acids long. Trimming pared 4 bases from V and 1 base from J, leaving 11 bases between. The germline gives CDR1 SGHRS, CDR2 YFSETQ.

The chain joins TRBV5-6 to TRBJ2-3; D unclear. The germline V gene has CDR1 SGHDT and CDR2 YYEEEE. CDR3 length: 14 residues. The V gene lost 0 bases and the J gene lost 3 bases, with 8 bases spanning the gap. The CDR3 here is CASSLGAETDTQYF. The CDR3 DNA follows: TGTGCCAGCAGCTTGGGGGCAGAAACAGATACGCAGTATTTT.

The chain links TRBV30 to TRBJ1-6, with TRBD1 matching 10 bases. Germline V gene data show CDR1 as GTSNPN and CDR2 as SVGIG (reference sequence). Trimming at V came to 2 bases and at J to 4 bases, leaving 8 bases not matched to a gene. The CDR3 has 17 residues. CDR3 sequence reads: CAWSPGTGEWYNSPLHF. The CDR3 DNA follows: TGTGCCTGGAGTCCCGGGACAGGGGAGTGGTATAATTCACCCCTCCACTTT.

The V and J genes are TRBV9 and TRBJ1-1, with 10 bases fitting TRBD1. Germline V gives CDR1 SGDLS, CDR2 YYNGEE. The ends lost 1 base at V and 8 bases at J; junction bases unmatched: 11. The CDR3 spans 16 residues. The CDR3 sequence is CASSVTGQGMLTEAFF. CDR3 coding DNA: TGTGCCAGCAGCGTAACGGGACAGGGGATGCTAACCGAAGCTTTCTTT.

The chain is built from TRBV6-5 and TRBJ1-2; maybe TRBD1 (5 bases). Per the germline V gene, CDR1 is MNHEY and CDR2 is SVGAGI. The CDR3 contains 14 residues. V was cut by 7 bases and J by 8 bases, with 20 bases left in between. The CDR3 sequence is CASKGANFDGGYTF. The CDR3 nucleotides read TGTGCCAGCAAAGGGGCCAACTTCGACGGGGGCTACACCTTC.

The chain couples TRBV7-8 to TRBJ2-3; 9 nucleotides line up with TRBD2. V lost 3 bases to trimming and J lost 2 bases; unmatched junction nucleotides: 6. In germline, CDR1 is SGHVS, CDR2 FQNEAQ. The CDR3 sequence is 16 residues long. CDR3 amino acids: CASSLWRGGPTDTQYF. In DNA, the CDR3 is TGTGCCAGCAGCTTGTGGCGGGGGGGCCCCACAGATACGCAGTATTTT.

The chain is built from TRBV9 and TRBJ2-1; D is unresolved. Germline loops: CDR1 SGDLS, CDR2 YYNGEE. With 0 bases removed from V and 1 base from J, the gap between germline ends came to 8 bases. The CDR3 consists of 15 residues. The CDR3 nucleotides read TGTGCCAGCAGCGTAGTTAGCAATTCCTACAATGAGCAGTTCTTC. Its protein product is CASSVVSNSYNEQFF.

This chain links TRBV12-3 or TRBV12-4 with TRBJ1-1, with TRBD1 matching 7 bases. The CDR3 length is 13 residues. V was clipped by 6 bases and J by 4 bases; unmatched bases: 5. This CDR3 is CASRTGSVTEAFF. CDR3 nucleotides: TGTGCCAGCAGGACAGGGTCCGTCACTGAAGCTTTCTTT.

This clone was recorded once. The chain couples TRBV12-3 or TRBV12-4 to TRBJ1-5, with a weak D call TRBD1 (5 bases). V lost 1 base, J lost 6 bases, and 7 bases lay in between. The CDR3 is made up of 13 amino acids. The CDR3 nucleotides read TGTGCCAGCAGTTTAGGACAGCTTCAGCCCCAGCATTTT. Translating gives CASSLGQLQPQHF.

This sequence joins TRBV28 and TRBJ1-1; maybe TRBD1 (6 bases). Trimming pared 4 bases from V and 4 bases from J, leaving 16 bases between. Germline V lookup: CDR1 MDHEN, CDR2 SYDVKM. The CDR3 covers 15 residues. The CDR3 nucleotides are TGTGCCAGCAGTTCGATTCGGGGGGGCCCCACTGAAGCTTTCTTT. Amino acid sequence: CASSSIRGGPTEAFF.

This clone was counted only a few times. The chain links TRBV5-1 to TRBJ1-1, with 10 bases that match TRBD1. The CDR3 is 16 amino acids. V was clipped by 4 bases and J by 6 bases; unmatched bases: 12. CDR1 and CDR2 (germline): SGHRS, YFSETQ. The CDR3 reads CASSLGGQGRRAEAFF. The CDR3 DNA is TGCGCCAGCAGCCTGGGGGGACAGGGGCGGAGGGCTGAAGCTTTCTTT.

The chain uses TRBV7-9 and TRBJ1-1; a possible D gene is TRBD1 (6 bases). This CDR3 has 15 residues. Germline V gene lookup returns CDR1 SEHNR and CDR2 FQNEAQ (reference sequence). Trimming shortened V by 1 base and J by 2 bases, and 11 bases separated the two germline ends. CDR3 residues: CASSLGQGSNTEAFF. In DNA, the CDR3 is TGTGCCAGCAGCTTAGGGCAGGGGAGCAACACTGAAGCTTTCTTT. The variable domain in full, completed from reference TRBV7-9 and TRBJ1-1, reads DTGVSQNPRHKITKRGQNVTFRCDPISEHNRLYWYRQTLGQGPEFLTYFQNEAQLEKSRLLSDRFSAERPKGSFSTLEIQRTEQGDSAMYLCASSLGQGSNTEAFFGQGTRLTVV.

The CDR3, as DNA: TGTGCCAGCTCACCAGCTTCCCGAGGTGACTACGAGCAGTACTTC. This encodes CASSPASRGDYEQYF. The chain uses TRBV18 and TRBJ2-7; D is unclear. CDR3 length: 15 amino acids. Germline assignment: CDR1 KGHSH and CDR2 LQKENI. Trimming pared 2 bases from V and 3 bases from J, leaving 14 bases between.